This entry concerns a single T cell receptor (beta chain). These data are taken from a study of blood T cell repertoires in COVID-19. As for the study in general: COVID-19 samples from acute and convalescent phases originated in the United States, Italy and Spain. Sample material is recorded as cDNA or gDNA derived from T cells, B-cell-depleted T cells, or PBMCs.

The V and J ends lost 4 bases and 4 bases respectively, with 14 bases between them. Germline V CDR1 and CDR2: LGHDT, YNNKEL (reference sequence). The CDR3 runs 15 residues. Produced via immunoSEQ multiplex PCR; TCRdb's table is partial and in-frame only. The sample has roughly 190,000 clones; about 81% are singletons. The rearrangement uses TRBV3-1 (or the pseudogene TRBV3-2) and TRBJ1-5; possible D gene TRBD1, 6 bases. Sample: PBMCs or T cells enriched from blood (not recorded which). The source is a woman in her thirties who had recovered from COVID-19. The CDR3 DNA reads TGTGCCAGCAGCCGGGGGCAGCCCTTTAATCAGCCCCAGCATTTT. Amino acids: CASSRGQPFNQPQHF.